This T cell receptor (beta chain) derives from a study of post-analysis software for immune sequencing data. At the level of the study: The cohort encompassed relapsing-remitting, secondary progressive and progressive-relapsing multiple sclerosis disease courses. Findings and limits, study-wide: For normalized Chao1 diversity, multiple sclerosis patients scored significantly lower than controls did. Among about 5 TRBV segments more frequent in patients than controls were TRBV5-6, TRBV5-1 and TRBV20-1. Clustering by F measure revealed strong co-clustering among samples prepared together in one batch.

This clonotype was observed a few times. Its antigen is undetermined. cDNA libraries for TCR beta contained unique molecular identifiers. One entry per CDR3 protein results from TCRdb running MiXCR on the PCR reads. Of fewer than 850,000 distinct CDR3 sequences in the sample, around 45% are singletons; the top ten hold roughly 4.4%. The CDR3 has 13 amino acids. Germline values: CDR1 SGDLS, CDR2 YYNGEE. V lost 0 bases and J 2 bases, leaving 5 bases between the germline ends. This chain connects TRBV9 to TRBJ1-2; no clear D gene. Material for sequencing was blood. This sequence was found in a girl aged 5-17 years with multiple sclerosis. CDR3 DNA sequence: TGTGCCAGCAGCGTAGCCCAGAACTATGGCTACACCTTC. Translated, it gives CASSVAQNYGYTF.